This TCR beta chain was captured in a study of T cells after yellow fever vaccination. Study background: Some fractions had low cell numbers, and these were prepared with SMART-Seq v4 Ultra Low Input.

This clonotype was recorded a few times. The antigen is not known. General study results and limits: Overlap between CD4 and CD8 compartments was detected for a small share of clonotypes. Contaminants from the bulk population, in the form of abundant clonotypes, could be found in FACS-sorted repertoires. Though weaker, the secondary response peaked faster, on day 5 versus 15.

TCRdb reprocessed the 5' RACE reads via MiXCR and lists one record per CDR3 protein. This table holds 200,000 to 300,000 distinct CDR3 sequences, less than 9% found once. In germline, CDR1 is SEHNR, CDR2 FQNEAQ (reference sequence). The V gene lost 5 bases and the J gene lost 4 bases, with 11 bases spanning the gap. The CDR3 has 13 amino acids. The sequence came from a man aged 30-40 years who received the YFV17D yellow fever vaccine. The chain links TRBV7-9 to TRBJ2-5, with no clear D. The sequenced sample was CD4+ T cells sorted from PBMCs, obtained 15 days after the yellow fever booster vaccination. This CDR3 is CASSPPALETQYF. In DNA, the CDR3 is TGTGCCAGCAGCCCCCCGGCGTTAGAGACCCAGTACTTC. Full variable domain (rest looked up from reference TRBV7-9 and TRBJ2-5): DTGVSQNPRHKITKRGQNVTFRCDPISEHNRLYWYRQTLGQGPEFLTYFQNEAQLEKSRLLSDRFSAERPKGSFSTLEIQRTEQGDSAMYLCASSPPALETQYFGPGTRLLVL.